The rows below give T cell receptor beta chains drawn from one sample of a study of cytomegalovirus exposure and HLA in healthy donors. Data came from immunoSEQ multiplex PCR; TCRdb stores just in-frame clones and leaves some out. Among 200,000 or so clones, approximately 82% were seen once, and the ten largest hold 0.6% to 0.65%. The sequenced sample consisted of PBMCs. The origin of the receptors is a man in his late teens or twenties in good health and CMV-seronegative. Both conserved end residues are part of each CDR3. Each record gives: CDR3 length, D gene, V gene, clone size, J gene, CDR3 protein, CDR3 DNA. The D gene is left open where the match is weak. Size values are once, few and many counts, or a class for expanded clones, and some rows have none.

len: 15; d_gene: .; v_gene: TRBV7-3; abundance: .; j_gene: TRBJ1-1; CDR3aa: CASSPDGTRRSEAFF; CDR3nt: TGTGCCAGCAGCCCCGATGGGACACGGAGGTCTGAAGCTTTCTTT
len: 18; d_gene: TRBD2; v_gene: TRBV27; abundance: .; j_gene: TRBJ2-2; CDR3aa: CASSRYGTSGYNTGELFF; CDR3nt: TGTGCCAGCAGTAGATACGGGACTAGCGGGTATAATACCGGGGAGCTGTTTTTT
len: 12; d_gene: TRBD1; v_gene: TRBV29-1; abundance: .; j_gene: TRBJ2-4; CDR3aa: CSVWTGGDIQYF; CDR3nt: TGCAGCGTTTGGACAGGGGGGGACATTCAGTACTTC
len: 14; d_gene: .; v_gene: TRBV2; abundance: .; j_gene: TRBJ2-1; CDR3aa: CASSEGQVVDEQFF; CDR3nt: TGTGCCAGCAGTGAAGGACAGGTTGTGGATGAGCAGTTCTTC
len: 14; d_gene: .; v_gene: TRBV19; abundance: .; j_gene: TRBJ2-7; CDR3aa: CASQGYSESYEQYF; CDR3nt: TGTGCCAGTCAGGGTTACTCTGAGTCCTACGAGCAGTACTTC
len: 12; d_gene: .; v_gene: TRBV30; abundance: .; j_gene: TRBJ1-2; CDR3aa: CAWSTANYGYTF; CDR3nt: TGTGCCTGGAGTACAGCTAACTATGGCTACACCTTC
len: 13; d_gene: .; v_gene: TRBV6-4; abundance: .; j_gene: TRBJ1-5; CDR3aa: CASSRTGNQPQHF; CDR3nt: TGTGCCAGCAGTCGAACAGGCAATCAGCCCCAGCATTTT
len: 13; d_gene: TRBD1; v_gene: TRBV30; abundance: .; j_gene: TRBJ2-7; CDR3aa: CAWSPGQGYEQYF; CDR3nt: TGTGCCTGGAGTCCGGGACAGGGCTACGAGCAGTACTTC
len: 13; d_gene: TRBD2; v_gene: TRBV11-3; abundance: .; j_gene: TRBJ2-7; CDR3aa: CASSPGLAYEQYF; CDR3nt: TGTGCCAGCAGCCCTGGACTAGCCTACGAGCAGTACTTC
len: 17; d_gene: .; v_gene: TRBV7-3; abundance: .; j_gene: TRBJ1-1; CDR3aa: CASSLKGGTAMNTEAFF; CDR3nt: TGTGCCAGCAGCTTAAAGGGCGGGACCGCAATGAACACTGAAGCTTTCTTT
len: 15; d_gene: .; v_gene: TRBV2; abundance: .; j_gene: TRBJ2-1; CDR3aa: CASSGDSSLYNEQFF; CDR3nt: TGTGCCAGCAGTGGGGACTCGTCGCTCTACAATGAGCAGTTCTTC
len: 15; d_gene: TRBD1; v_gene: TRBV14; abundance: .; j_gene: TRBJ1-1; CDR3aa: CASSQGTGRHTEAFF; CDR3nt: TGTGCCAGCAGCCAAGGGACAGGAAGACACACTGAAGCTTTCTTT
len: 16; d_gene: TRBD2; v_gene: TRBV9; abundance: .; j_gene: TRBJ2-3; CDR3aa: CASSVSSGMSTDTQYF; CDR3nt: TGTGCCAGCAGCGTATCTAGCGGGATGAGCACAGATACGCAGTATTTT
len: 14; d_gene: TRBD1; v_gene: TRBV28; abundance: .; j_gene: TRBJ1-3; CDR3aa: CASRQGVSGNTIYF; CDR3nt: TGTGCCAGCAGACAGGGGGTCTCTGGAAACACCATATATTTT
len: 14; d_gene: TRBD2; v_gene: TRBV10-2; abundance: .; j_gene: TRBJ2-1; CDR3aa: CASSVRGNRNEQFF; CDR3nt: TGCGCCAGCAGTGTGCGGGGGAATAGGAATGAGCAGTTCTTC
len: 14; d_gene: .; v_gene: TRBV5-1; abundance: .; j_gene: TRBJ2-7; CDR3aa: CASSLGTATYEQYF; CDR3nt: TGCGCCAGCAGCTTGGGTACAGCCACCTACGAGCAGTACTTC
len: 16; d_gene: .; v_gene: TRBV19; abundance: .; j_gene: TRBJ1-2; CDR3aa: CASSITPGRTHWGYTF; CDR3nt: TGTGCCAGTAGTATTACGCCTGGGCGAACGCACTGGGGCTACACCTTC
len: 14; d_gene: TRBD1; v_gene: TRBV6-6; abundance: few; j_gene: TRBJ2-1; CDR3aa: CASSSTGVYNEQFF; CDR3nt: TGTGCCAGCAGTTCGACAGGGGTTTACAATGAGCAGTTCTTC
len: 18; d_gene: .; v_gene: TRBV18; abundance: .; j_gene: TRBJ1-4; CDR3aa: CASSPVTSDYATNEKLFF; CDR3nt: TGTGCCAGCTCACCAGTCACTTCCGACTATGCAACTAATGAAAAACTGTTTTTT
len: 18; d_gene: TRBD1; v_gene: TRBV2; abundance: .; j_gene: TRBJ2-5; CDR3aa: CASSEALLTGGEQETQYF; CDR3nt: TGTGCCAGCAGTGAAGCGCTTTTGACAGGGGGCGAACAAGAGACCCAGTACTTC
len: 13; d_gene: TRBD1; v_gene: TRBV30; abundance: once; j_gene: TRBJ1-5; CDR3aa: CASGQGRDQPQHF; CDR3nt: TGTGCCTCGGGACAGGGAAGGGATCAGCCCCAGCATTTT
len: 15; d_gene: TRBD1; v_gene: TRBV6-5; abundance: .; j_gene: TRBJ2-1; CDR3aa: CASRVGQGALDEQFF; CDR3nt: TGTGCCAGCAGGGTCGGACAGGGGGCTCTCGATGAGCAGTTCTTC
len: 14; d_gene: TRBD1; v_gene: TRBV9; abundance: .; j_gene: TRBJ1-2; CDR3aa: CASSVSRDRVGYTF; CDR3nt: TGTGCCAGCAGCGTGTCCCGGGACAGGGTTGGCTACACCTTC
len: 16; d_gene: TRBD2; v_gene: TRBV28; abundance: .; j_gene: TRBJ2-1; CDR3aa: CASSLTPSGLYNEQFF; CDR3nt: TGTGCCAGCAGTTTGACTCCTAGCGGGCTCTACAATGAGCAGTTCTTC
len: 15; d_gene: TRBD1; v_gene: TRBV2; abundance: .; j_gene: TRBJ1-2; CDR3aa: CASSGQGQSNYGYTF; CDR3nt: TGTGCCAGCAGTGGACAGGGTCAGTCTAACTATGGCTACACCTTC
len: 15; d_gene: .; v_gene: TRBV28; abundance: few; j_gene: TRBJ1-3; CDR3aa: CASSLGSGSGNTIYF; CDR3nt: TGTGCCAGCAGTTTAGGGTCGGGATCAGGAAACACCATATATTTT
len: 12; d_gene: .; v_gene: TRBV27; abundance: .; j_gene: TRBJ2-2; CDR3aa: CASSWGAGELFF; CDR3nt: TGTGCCAGCAGTTGGGGGGCCGGGGAGCTGTTTTTT
len: 14; d_gene: .; v_gene: TRBV5-4; abundance: .; j_gene: TRBJ2-1; CDR3aa: CASSLDRSGNEQFF; CDR3nt: TGTGCCAGCAGCTTGGACCGCTCGGGGAATGAGCAGTTCTTC
len: 15; d_gene: TRBD1; v_gene: TRBV2; abundance: .; j_gene: TRBJ2-7; CDR3aa: CASRLDRQSSYEQYF; CDR3nt: TGTGCCAGCAGACTGGACAGGCAGAGCTCCTACGAGCAGTACTTC
len: 13; d_gene: .; v_gene: TRBV10-3; abundance: .; j_gene: TRBJ2-2; CDR3aa: CASREVDTGELFF; CDR3nt: TGTGCCTCCAGGGAGGTGGACACCGGGGAGCTGTTTTTT
len: 15; d_gene: TRBD1; v_gene: TRBV7-2; abundance: .; j_gene: TRBJ1-6; CDR3aa: CASSPPGGQGLPLHF; CDR3nt: TGTGCCAGCAGCCCCCCAGGTGGACAGGGTTTACCCCTCCACTTT
len: 14; d_gene: TRBD1; v_gene: TRBV6-1; abundance: .; j_gene: TRBJ1-2; CDR3aa: CASRTGGGSLGYTF; CDR3nt: TGTGCCAGCAGAACCGGAGGGGGCTCTTTGGGCTACACCTTC
len: 16; d_gene: .; v_gene: TRBV5-1; abundance: few; j_gene: TRBJ2-2; CDR3aa: CASSLDVGANTGELFF; CDR3nt: TGCGCCAGCAGCTTGGACGTAGGAGCGAACACCGGGGAGCTGTTTTTT
len: 21; d_gene: TRBD2; v_gene: TRBV9; abundance: .; j_gene: TRBJ2-2; CDR3aa: CALRRRRPEGSGRAGTGELFF; CDR3nt: TGTGCCCTCCGCCGGAGGCGGCCCGAAGGTAGCGGGAGGGCCGGTACCGGGGAGCTGTTTTTT
len: 14; d_gene: .; v_gene: TRBV21-1; abundance: .; j_gene: TRBJ2-7; CDR3aa: CARIIRDCAYEQYF; CDR3nt: TGTGCCAGGATTATCAGGGACTGTGCCTACGAGCAGTACTTC
len: 15; d_gene: .; v_gene: TRBV27; abundance: .; j_gene: TRBJ1-1; CDR3aa: CASSLSGGANTEAFF; CDR3nt: TGTGCCAGCAGTTTATCAGGTGGAGCGAACACTGAAGCTTTCTTT
len: 15; d_gene: .; v_gene: TRBV5-4; abundance: .; j_gene: TRBJ1-2; CDR3aa: CASSLISQELYGYTF; CDR3nt: TGTGCCAGCAGCTTGATCAGCCAGGAACTTTATGGCTACACCTTC
len: 15; d_gene: TRBD1; v_gene: TRBV10-3; abundance: .; j_gene: TRBJ2-7; CDR3aa: CAISSTGAPSYEQYF; CDR3nt: TGTGCCATCAGTTCGACAGGGGCCCCCTCCTACGAGCAGTACTTC
len: 15; d_gene: .; v_gene: TRBV19; abundance: .; j_gene: TRBJ1-1; CDR3aa: CASSIGYRLNTEAFF; CDR3nt: TGTGCCAGTAGTATTGGGTACAGGCTGAACACTGAAGCTTTCTTT
len: 20; d_gene: TRBD2; v_gene: TRBV9; abundance: .; j_gene: TRBJ2-3; CDR3aa: CASSSGTSGSMQTSTDTQYF; CDR3nt: TGTGCCAGCAGCTCCGGGACTAGCGGGAGTATGCAGACTAGCACAGATACGCAGTATTTT
len: 14; d_gene: TRBD2; v_gene: TRBV28; abundance: .; j_gene: TRBJ2-7; CDR3aa: CASSLGTSMGEQYF; CDR3nt: TGTGCCAGCAGTCTCGGGACTAGTATGGGCGAGCAGTACTTC
len: 13; d_gene: .; v_gene: TRBV18; abundance: .; j_gene: TRBJ1-4; CDR3aa: CASSPRQNEKLFF; CDR3nt: TGTGCCAGCTCACCACGACAGAATGAAAAACTGTTTTTT
len: 11; d_gene: .; v_gene: TRBV4-1; abundance: .; j_gene: TRBJ1-1; CDR3aa: CASSPGGEAFF; CDR3nt: TGCGCCAGCAGCCCCGGGGGGGAGGCTTTCTTT
len: 15; d_gene: TRBD2; v_gene: TRBV27; abundance: .; j_gene: TRBJ2-1; CDR3aa: CASTSPAGVSNEQFF; CDR3nt: TGTGCCAGCACCTCCCCGGCGGGAGTGTCTAATGAGCAGTTCTTC
len: 14; d_gene: .; v_gene: TRBV29-1; abundance: .; j_gene: TRBJ2-4; CDR3aa: CSVGEELAKNIQYF; CDR3nt: TGCAGCGTTGGGGAGGAGCTAGCCAAAAACATTCAGTACTTC
len: 16; d_gene: TRBD1; v_gene: TRBV28; abundance: .; j_gene: TRBJ1-3; CDR3aa: CASRPGTDYLGNTIYF; CDR3nt: TGTGCCAGCAGACCCGGGACAGACTACCTCGGAAACACCATATATTTT
len: 16; d_gene: TRBD2; v_gene: TRBV4-1; abundance: .; j_gene: TRBJ2-1; CDR3aa: CASSRASGTYQNEQFF; CDR3nt: TGCGCCAGCAGCCGGGCTAGCGGGACATATCAGAATGAGCAGTTCTTC
len: 14; d_gene: TRBD1; v_gene: TRBV11-1; abundance: .; j_gene: TRBJ1-4; CDR3aa: CASSAGQRGEKLFF; CDR3nt: TGTGCCAGCAGCGCGGGACAGCGGGGGGAAAAACTGTTTTTT
len: 14; d_gene: .; v_gene: TRBV27; abundance: once; j_gene: TRBJ1-1; CDR3aa: CASSSGLGVTEAFF; CDR3nt: TGTGCCAGCAGTTCGGGGTTAGGTGTCACTGAAGCTTTCTTT
len: 15; d_gene: TRBD1; v_gene: TRBV6-1; abundance: .; j_gene: TRBJ2-3; CDR3aa: CASSLQGANYDTQYF; CDR3nt: TGTGCCAGCAGTTTACAGGGGGCTAATTACGATACGCAGTATTTT
len: 13; d_gene: .; v_gene: TRBV19; abundance: few; j_gene: TRBJ1-4; CDR3aa: CASSPTGMEKLFF; CDR3nt: TGTGCCAGTAGCCCGACGGGGATGGAAAAACTGTTTTTT
len: 15; d_gene: .; v_gene: TRBV30; abundance: .; j_gene: TRBJ2-5; CDR3aa: CAWSVRGKRQETQYF; CDR3nt: TGTGCCTGGAGTGTTCGCGGGAAACGACAAGAGACCCAGTACTTC
len: 15; d_gene: TRBD1; v_gene: TRBV7-3; abundance: .; j_gene: TRBJ2-7; CDR3aa: CASSLGAGGPDEQYF; CDR3nt: TGTGCCAGCAGCTTAGGAGCAGGGGGCCCGGACGAGCAGTACTTC
len: 15; d_gene: .; v_gene: TRBV15; abundance: .; j_gene: TRBJ1-5; CDR3aa: CATSSRGQFNQPQHF; CDR3nt: TGTGCCACATCTAGCCGAGGACAGTTCAATCAGCCCCAGCATTTT
len: 13; d_gene: .; v_gene: TRBV6-6; abundance: .; j_gene: TRBJ2-7; CDR3aa: CASSYSYSYEQYF; CDR3nt: TGTGCCAGCAGTTACTCTTATTCCTACGAGCAGTACTTC